This T cell receptor beta chain was profiled in a study of T-cell reconstitution after alpha-beta-depleted transplantation in children. Study-wide results and limits: T-cell numbers and diversity, one year after transplant, stemmed largely from T cells that were newly produced. Elevated TCRbeta diversity at day 60 was traced, in some patients, to surviving recipient T cells and thymic progenitors. Expanded graft clones numbering several hundred reportedly gave rise to alpha-beta T cells about two months after transplant.

CDR3 length: 14 amino acids. The V end lost 4 bases, the J end lost 0 bases, and 8 bases lay between the germline ends. The V gene's germline CDR1 is SGDLS and CDR2 YYNGEE. The authors prepared the TCRbeta library with unique molecular identifiers. Via MiXCR, TCRdb re-called the PCR reads, giving one row per CDR3 protein. The top ten clones hold about 40% of a sample with roughly 200,000 distinct CDR3 sequences, around 9.2% of them seen once. Details on this clonotype: Antigen unknown.

This TCR came from a male patient aged 2-15 years who had a stem cell transplant for acute myeloid leukemia, so the T cells may come from the graft donor. The gene calls are TRBV9 and TRBJ1-3, with no clear D. The sequences come from PBMCs, mostly from graft donor cells, collected 360 days after TCRalphabeta/CD19-depleted stem cell transplant. Here the CDR3 reads CASSPSASGNTIYF. CDR3 nucleotides: TGTGCCAGCAGCCCATCTGCCTCTGGAAACACCATATATTTT.